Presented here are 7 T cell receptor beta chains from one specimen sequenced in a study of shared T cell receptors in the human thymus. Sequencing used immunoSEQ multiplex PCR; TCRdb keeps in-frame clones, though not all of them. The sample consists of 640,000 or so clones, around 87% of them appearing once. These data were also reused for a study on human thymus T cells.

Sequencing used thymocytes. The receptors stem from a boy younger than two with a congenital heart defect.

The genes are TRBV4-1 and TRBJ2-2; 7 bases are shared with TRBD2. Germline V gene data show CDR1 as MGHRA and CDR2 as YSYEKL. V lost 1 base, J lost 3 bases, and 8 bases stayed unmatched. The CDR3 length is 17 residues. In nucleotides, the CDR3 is TGCGCCAGCAGCCAAGTTAAGGCTAGCGGATACACCGGGGAGCTGTTTTTT. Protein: CASSQVKASGYTGELFF.

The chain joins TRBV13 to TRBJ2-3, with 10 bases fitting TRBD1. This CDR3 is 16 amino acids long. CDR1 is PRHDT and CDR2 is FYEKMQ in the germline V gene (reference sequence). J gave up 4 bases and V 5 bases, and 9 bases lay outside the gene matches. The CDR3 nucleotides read TGTGCCAGCAGCCTCAAGAGGGACAGGGGCCCAGATACGCAGTATTTT. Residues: CASSLKRDRGPDTQYF.

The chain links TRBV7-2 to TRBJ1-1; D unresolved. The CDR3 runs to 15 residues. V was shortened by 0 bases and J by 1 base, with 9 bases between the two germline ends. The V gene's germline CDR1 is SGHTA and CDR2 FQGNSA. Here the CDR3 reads CASSLAGRRNTEAFF. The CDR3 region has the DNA TGTGCCAGCAGCTTAGCTGGCAGGCGGAACACTGAAGCTTTCTTT.

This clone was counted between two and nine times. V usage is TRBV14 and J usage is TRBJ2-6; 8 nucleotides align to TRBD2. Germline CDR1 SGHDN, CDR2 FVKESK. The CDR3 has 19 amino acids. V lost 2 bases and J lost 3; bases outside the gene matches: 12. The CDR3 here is CASSQFERGLDFGANVLTF. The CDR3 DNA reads TGTGCCAGCAGCCAATTCGAGCGGGGGCTAGATTTTGGGGCCAACGTCCTGACTTTC.

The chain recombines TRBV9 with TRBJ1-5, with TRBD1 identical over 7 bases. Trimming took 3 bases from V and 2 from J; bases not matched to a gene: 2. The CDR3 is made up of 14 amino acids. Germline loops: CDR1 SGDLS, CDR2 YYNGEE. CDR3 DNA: TGTGCCAGCAGCGCGCAGGGGGGCAATCAGCCCCAGCATTTT. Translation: CASSAQGGNQPQHF.

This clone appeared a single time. The CDR3: CASSPGQGASGNTIYF. For the CDR3, the DNA is TGTGCCAGCAGCCCGGGACAGGGCGCATCTGGAAACACCATATATTTT. The genes are TRBV6-6 and TRBJ1-3, with 9 bases that match TRBD1. V trimming: 6 bases; J trimming: 1 base; junction bases outside the gene matches: 7. CDR3 length: 16 amino acids. The germline gives CDR1 MNHNY, CDR2 SVGAGI (reference sequence).

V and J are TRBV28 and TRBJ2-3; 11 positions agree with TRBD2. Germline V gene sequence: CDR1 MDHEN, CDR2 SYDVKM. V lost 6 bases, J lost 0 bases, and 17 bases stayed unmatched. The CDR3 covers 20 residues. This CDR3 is CASSQPLTSGANPSTDTQYF. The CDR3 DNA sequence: TGTGCCAGCAGCCAGCCCCTGACTAGCGGGGCCAACCCTAGCACAGATACGCAGTATTTT.